This TCR beta chain was identified during a study of cytotoxic CD8 clonotypes in ibrutinib-treated CLL. About the study: With a range of 6 to 36, the median treatment time before response samples were taken was roughly 12 months. Samples had a mean of approximately 270,000 productive templates and around 89,000 productive rearrangements. Whole-study results and caveats: The study found clonality rose at ibrutinib response, then fell toward baseline at progression. Contraction or stability on treatment characterized the public clonotypes, which were uncommon.

The V gene's germline CDR1 is SSHAT and CDR2 FNYEAQ (reference sequence). The CDR3 totals 14 residues. Generated by immunoSEQ multiplex PCR, the TCRdb table keeps only in-frame clones and is missing some. There are 43,000 or so clones in the sample; 65% to 70% occur only once, and roughly 21% lies in the top ten. Note on this clone: Its antigen is not known. At one of its ends the junction is not consistent with the germline gene, which may arise from a read error.

The V gene is TRBV7-7, the J gene TRBJ2-2; tentative D call: TRBD2 (6 bases). The receptor was isolated from a human donor with chronic lymphocytic leukemia. Sample: PBMCs, taken after 24 months of ibrutinib treatment. The CDR3 DNA reads TGTGCTAGCAGCTTTAGCGGAAACACCGGGGAGCTGTTTTTT. Translating it yields CASSFSGNTGELFF.